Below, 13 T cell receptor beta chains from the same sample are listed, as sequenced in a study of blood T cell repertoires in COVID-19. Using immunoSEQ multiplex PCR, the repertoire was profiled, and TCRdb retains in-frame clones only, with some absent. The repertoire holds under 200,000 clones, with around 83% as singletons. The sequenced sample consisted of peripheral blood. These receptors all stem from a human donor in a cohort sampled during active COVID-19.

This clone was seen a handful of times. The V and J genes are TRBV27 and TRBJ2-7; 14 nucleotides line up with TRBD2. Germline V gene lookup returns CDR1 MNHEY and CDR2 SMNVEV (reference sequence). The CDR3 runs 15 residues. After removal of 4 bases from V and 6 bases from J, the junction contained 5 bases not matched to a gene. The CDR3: CASSSRLAGGGEQYF. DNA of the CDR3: TGTGCCAGCAGTTCCCGACTAGCGGGAGGGGGCGAGCAGTACTTC.

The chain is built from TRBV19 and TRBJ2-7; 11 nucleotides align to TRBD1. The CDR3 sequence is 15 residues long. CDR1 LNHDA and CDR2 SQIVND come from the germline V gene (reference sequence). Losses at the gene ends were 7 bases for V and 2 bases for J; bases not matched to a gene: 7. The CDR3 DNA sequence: TGTGCCAGTACCCGAGGGGGACAGGGGGCCTACGAGCAGTACTTC. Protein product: CASTRGGQGAYEQYF.

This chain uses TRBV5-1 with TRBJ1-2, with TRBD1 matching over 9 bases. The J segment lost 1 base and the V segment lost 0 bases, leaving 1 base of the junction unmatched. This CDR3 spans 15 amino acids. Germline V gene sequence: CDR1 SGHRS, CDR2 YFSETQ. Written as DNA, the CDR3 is TGCGCCAGCAGCTTGGGACAGGGGGATAACTATGGCTACACCTTC. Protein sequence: CASSLGQGDNYGYTF.

CDR3 sequence: CASSYSMGGGEAFF. As DNA, the CDR3 is TGTGCCAGCAGTTACTCGATGGGAGGTGGTGAAGCTTTCTTT. This chain links TRBV6-6 with TRBJ1-1; D unresolved. There are 14 residues in the CDR3. The germline V gene has CDR1 MNHNY and CDR2 SVGAGI (reference sequence). Trimming shortened V by 0 bases and J by 7 bases, and 12 bases separated the two germline ends.

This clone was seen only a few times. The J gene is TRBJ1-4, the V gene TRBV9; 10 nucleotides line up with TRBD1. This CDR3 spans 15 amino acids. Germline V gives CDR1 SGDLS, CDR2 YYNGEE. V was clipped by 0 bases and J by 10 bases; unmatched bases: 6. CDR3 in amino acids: CASSVEGQGSRKLFF. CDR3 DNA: TGTGCCAGCAGCGTAGAGGGACAGGGGAGCCGAAAACTGTTTTTT.

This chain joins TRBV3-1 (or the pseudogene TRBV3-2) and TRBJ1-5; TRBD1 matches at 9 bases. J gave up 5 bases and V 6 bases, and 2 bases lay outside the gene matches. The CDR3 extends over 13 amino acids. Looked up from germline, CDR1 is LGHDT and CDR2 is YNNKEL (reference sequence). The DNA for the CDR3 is TGTGCCAGCAGTAGGACAGGGGATCAGCCCCAGCATTTT. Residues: CASSRTGDQPQHF.

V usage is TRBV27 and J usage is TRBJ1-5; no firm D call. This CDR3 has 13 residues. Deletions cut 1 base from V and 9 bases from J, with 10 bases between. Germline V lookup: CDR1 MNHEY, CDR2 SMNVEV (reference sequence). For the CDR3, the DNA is TGTGCCAGCAGTTTATGGGCCCAGTCGCCCCAGCATTTT. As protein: CASSLWAQSPQHF.

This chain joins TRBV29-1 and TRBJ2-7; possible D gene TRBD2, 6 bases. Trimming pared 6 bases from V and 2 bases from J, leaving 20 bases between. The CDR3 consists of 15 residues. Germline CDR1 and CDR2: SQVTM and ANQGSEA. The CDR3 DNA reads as TGCAGCGTAACCTCTCCGGGGGAGGCCCCCTACGAGCAGTACTTC. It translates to CSVTSPGEAPYEQYF.

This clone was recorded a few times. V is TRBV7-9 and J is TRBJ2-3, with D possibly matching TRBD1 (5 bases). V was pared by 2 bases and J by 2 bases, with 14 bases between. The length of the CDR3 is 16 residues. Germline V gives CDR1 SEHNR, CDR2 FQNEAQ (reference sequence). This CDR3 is CASSLTRGLDTDTQYF. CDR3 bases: TGTGCCAGCAGCTTAACAAGGGGTCTAGACACAGATACGCAGTATTTT.

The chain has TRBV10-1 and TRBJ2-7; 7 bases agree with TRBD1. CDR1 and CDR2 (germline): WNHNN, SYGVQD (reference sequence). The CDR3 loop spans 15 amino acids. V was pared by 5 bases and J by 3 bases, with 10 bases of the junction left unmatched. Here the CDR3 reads CASSQHRGGGYEQYF. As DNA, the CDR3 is TGCGCCAGCAGTCAGCACAGGGGTGGAGGCTACGAGCAGTACTTC.

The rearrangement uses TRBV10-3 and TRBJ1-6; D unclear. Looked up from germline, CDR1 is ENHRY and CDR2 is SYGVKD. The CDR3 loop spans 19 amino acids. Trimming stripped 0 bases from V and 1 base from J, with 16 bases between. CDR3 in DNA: TGTGCCATCAGTGAGTCGTGGGTCCCGGGTCAATCCTATAATTCACCCCTCCACTTT. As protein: CAISESWVPGQSYNSPLHF.

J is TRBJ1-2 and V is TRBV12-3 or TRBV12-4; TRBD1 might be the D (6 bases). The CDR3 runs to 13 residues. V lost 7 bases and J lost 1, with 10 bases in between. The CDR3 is CASTRQVNYGYTF. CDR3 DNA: TGTGCCAGCACCCGACAGGTTAACTATGGCTACACCTTC.

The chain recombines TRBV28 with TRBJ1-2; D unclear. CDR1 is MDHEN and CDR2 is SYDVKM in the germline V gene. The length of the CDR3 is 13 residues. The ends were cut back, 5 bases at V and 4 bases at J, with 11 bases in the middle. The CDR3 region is CASSAISGYGYTF. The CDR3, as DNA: TGTGCCAGCAGTGCGATATCCGGCTATGGCTACACCTTC.